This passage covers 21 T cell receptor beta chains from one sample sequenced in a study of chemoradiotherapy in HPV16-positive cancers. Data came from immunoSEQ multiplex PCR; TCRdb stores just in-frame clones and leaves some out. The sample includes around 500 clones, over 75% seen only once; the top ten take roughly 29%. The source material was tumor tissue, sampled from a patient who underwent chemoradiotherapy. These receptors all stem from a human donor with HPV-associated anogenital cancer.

The CDR3 is CATSREVGAWDTEAFF. The CDR3 region has the DNA TGTGCCACCAGCAGAGAGGTGGGGGCTTGGGACACTGAAGCTTTCTTT. The chain has TRBV15 and TRBJ1-1; tentative D call: TRBD1 (6 bases). Germline lookup yields CDR1 LNHNV and CDR2 YYDKDF (reference sequence). Trimming cost V 0 bases and J 3 bases, with 14 bases left between them. This CDR3 spans 16 amino acids.

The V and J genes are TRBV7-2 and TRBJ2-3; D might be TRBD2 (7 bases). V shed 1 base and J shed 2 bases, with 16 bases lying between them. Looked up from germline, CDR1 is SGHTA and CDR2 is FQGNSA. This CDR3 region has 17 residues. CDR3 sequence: CASSLVGSGGFTDTQYF. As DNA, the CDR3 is TGTGCCAGCAGCTTAGTGGGGTCGGGGGGCTTCACAGATACGCAGTATTTT.

The CDR3 region is CASSLQGNTEAFF. The CDR3 DNA is TGTGCCAGCAGTCTGCAGGGGAACACTGAAGCTTTCTTT. V is TRBV14 and J is TRBJ1-1, with D perhaps matching TRBD1 (5 bases). The length of the CDR3 is 13 residues. CDR1 SGHDN and CDR2 FVKESK come from the germline V gene. Trimming left V 6 bases short and J 1 base short, with 9 bases between. Full variable domain (outside the CDR3, taken from reference TRBV14 and TRBJ1-1): EAGVTQFPSHSVIEKGQTVTLRCDPISGHDNLYWYRRVMGKEIKFLLHFVKESKQDESGMPNNRFLAERTGGTYSTLKVQPAELEDSGVYFCASSLQGNTEAFFGQGTRLTVV.

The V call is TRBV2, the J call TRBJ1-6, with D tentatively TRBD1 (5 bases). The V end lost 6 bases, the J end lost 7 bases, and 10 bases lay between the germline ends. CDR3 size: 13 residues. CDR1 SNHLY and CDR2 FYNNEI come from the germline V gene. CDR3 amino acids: CASRGGRNSPLHF. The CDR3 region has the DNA TGTGCCAGCAGGGGGGGACGAAATTCACCCCTCCACTTT.

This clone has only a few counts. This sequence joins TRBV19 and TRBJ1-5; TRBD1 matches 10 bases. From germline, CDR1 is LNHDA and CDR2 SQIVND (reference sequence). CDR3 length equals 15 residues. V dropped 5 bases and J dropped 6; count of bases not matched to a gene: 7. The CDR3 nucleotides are TGTGCCAGTAGTGAGACAGGGGGCGCGTTTCAGCCCCAGCATTTT. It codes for CASSETGGAFQPQHF.

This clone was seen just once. Here the CDR3 reads CAWGRNSYEQYF. The DNA for the CDR3 is TGTGCCTGGGGCCGCAACTCCTACGAGCAGTACTTC. The gene calls are TRBV30 and TRBJ2-7; D remains ambiguous. This CDR3 region has 12 residues. Trimming left V 5 bases short and J 0 bases short, with 8 bases between. The germline V gene encodes CDR1 GTSNPN and CDR2 SVGIG (reference sequence).

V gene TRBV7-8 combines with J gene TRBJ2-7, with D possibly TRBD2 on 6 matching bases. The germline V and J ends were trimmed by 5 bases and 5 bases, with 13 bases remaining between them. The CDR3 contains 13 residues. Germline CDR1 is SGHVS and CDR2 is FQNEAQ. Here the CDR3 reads CASSPWGGHEQYF. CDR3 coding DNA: TGTGCCAGCAGCCCGTGGGGAGGACACGAGCAGTACTTC.

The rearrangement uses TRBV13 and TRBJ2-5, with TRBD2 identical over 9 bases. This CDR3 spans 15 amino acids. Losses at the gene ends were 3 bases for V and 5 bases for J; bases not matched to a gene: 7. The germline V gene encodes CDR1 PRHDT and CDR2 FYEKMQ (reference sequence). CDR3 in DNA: TGTGCCAGCAGCTTGGGCGGGGGGGCCGGTGAGACCCAGTACTTC. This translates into CASSLGGGAGETQYF.

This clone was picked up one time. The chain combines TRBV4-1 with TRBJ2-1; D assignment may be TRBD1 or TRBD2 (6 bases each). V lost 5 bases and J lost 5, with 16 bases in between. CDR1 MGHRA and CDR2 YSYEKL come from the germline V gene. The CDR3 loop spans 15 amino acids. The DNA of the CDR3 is TGCGCCAGCAGCGACGGTTTAGGGGGGAACAATGAGCAGTTCTTC. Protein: CASSDGLGGNNEQFF.

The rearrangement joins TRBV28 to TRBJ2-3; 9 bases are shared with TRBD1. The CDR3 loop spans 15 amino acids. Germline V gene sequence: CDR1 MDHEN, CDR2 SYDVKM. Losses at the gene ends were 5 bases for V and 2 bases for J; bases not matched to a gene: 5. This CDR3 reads CASSHGDRVTDTQYF. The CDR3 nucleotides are TGTGCCAGCAGTCACGGGGACAGGGTCACAGATACGCAGTATTTT.

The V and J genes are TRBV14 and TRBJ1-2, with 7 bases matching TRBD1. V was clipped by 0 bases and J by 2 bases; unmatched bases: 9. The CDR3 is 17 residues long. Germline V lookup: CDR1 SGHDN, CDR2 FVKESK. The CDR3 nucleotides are TGTGCCAGCAGCCAAGATCGGAACAGGGGATCAAACTATGGCTACACCTTC. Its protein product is CASSQDRNRGSNYGYTF.

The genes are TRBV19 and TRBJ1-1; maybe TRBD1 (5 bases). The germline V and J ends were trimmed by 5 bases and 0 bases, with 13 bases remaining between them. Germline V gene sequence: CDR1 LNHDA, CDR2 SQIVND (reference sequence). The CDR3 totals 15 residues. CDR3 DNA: TGTGCCAGTAGTCCCCGGGGGAACCTGAACACTGAAGCTTTCTTT. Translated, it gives CASSPRGNLNTEAFF.

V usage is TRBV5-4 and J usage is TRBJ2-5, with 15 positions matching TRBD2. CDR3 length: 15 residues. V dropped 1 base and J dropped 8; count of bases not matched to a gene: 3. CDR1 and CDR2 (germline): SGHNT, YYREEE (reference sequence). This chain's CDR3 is CASSLRTSGGVTQYF. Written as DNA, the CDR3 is TGTGCCAGCAGCTTGCGGACTAGCGGGGGGGTAACCCAGTACTTC.

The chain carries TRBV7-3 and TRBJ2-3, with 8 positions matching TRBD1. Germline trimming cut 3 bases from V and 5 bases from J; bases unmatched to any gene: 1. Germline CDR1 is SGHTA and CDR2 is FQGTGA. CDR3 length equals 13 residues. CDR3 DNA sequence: TGTGCCAGCAGCTTGGACAGGGAAGATACGCAGTATTTT. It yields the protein CASSLDREDTQYF.

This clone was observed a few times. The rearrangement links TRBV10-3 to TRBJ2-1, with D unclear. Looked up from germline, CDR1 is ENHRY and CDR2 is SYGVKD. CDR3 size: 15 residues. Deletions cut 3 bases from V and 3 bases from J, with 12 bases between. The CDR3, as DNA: TGTGCCATCAGTGACCCAATCTTGTACTACAATGAGCAGTTCTTC. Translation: CAISDPILYYNEQFF.

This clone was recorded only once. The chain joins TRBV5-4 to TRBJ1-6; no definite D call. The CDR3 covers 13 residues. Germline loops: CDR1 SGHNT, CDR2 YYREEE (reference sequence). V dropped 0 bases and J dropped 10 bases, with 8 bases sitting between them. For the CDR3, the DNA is TGTGCCAGCAGCTTGGCCCCCGGGTCACCCCTCCACTTT. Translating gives CASSLAPGSPLHF.

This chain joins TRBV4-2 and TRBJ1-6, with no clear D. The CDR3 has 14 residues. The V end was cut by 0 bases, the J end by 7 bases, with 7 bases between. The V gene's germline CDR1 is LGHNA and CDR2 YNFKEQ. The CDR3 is CASSQDVGNSPLHF. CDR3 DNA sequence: TGTGCCAGCAGCCAAGATGTTGGGAATTCACCCCTCCACTTT.

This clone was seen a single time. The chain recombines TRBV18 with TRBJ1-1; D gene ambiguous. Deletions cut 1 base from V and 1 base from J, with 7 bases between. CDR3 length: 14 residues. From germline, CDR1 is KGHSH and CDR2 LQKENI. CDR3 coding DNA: TGTGCCAGCTCACCACAGAAGGGGAACACTGAAGCTTTCTTT. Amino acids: CASSPQKGNTEAFF.

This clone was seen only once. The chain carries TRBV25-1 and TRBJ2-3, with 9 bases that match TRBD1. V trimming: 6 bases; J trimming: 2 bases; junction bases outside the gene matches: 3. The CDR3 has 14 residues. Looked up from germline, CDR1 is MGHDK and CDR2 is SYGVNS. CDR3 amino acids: CASRTGGNTDTQYF. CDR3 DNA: TGTGCCAGCAGGACAGGGGGGAACACAGATACGCAGTATTTT.

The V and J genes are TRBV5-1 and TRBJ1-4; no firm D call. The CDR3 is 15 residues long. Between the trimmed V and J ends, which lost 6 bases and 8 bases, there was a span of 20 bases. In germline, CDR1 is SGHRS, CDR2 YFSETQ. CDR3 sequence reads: CASTSNGGPGEKLFF. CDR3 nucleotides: TGCGCCAGCACTTCTAATGGCGGCCCGGGAGAAAAACTGTTTTTT. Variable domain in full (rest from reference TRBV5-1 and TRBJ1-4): KAGVTQTPRYLIKTRGQQVTLSCSPISGHRSVSWYQQTPGQGLQFLFEYFSETQRNKGNFPGRFSGRQFSNSRSEMNVSTLELGDSALYLCASTSNGGPGEKLFFGSGTQLSVL.

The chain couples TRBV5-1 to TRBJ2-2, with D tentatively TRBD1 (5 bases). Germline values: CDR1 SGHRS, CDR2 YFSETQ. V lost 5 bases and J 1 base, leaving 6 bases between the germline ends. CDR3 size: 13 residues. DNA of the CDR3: TGCGCCAGCAGTAGGGGGAACACCGGGGAGCTGTTTTTT. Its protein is CASSRGNTGELFF.